This T cell receptor (beta chain) was sequenced in a study of T cell responses to AZD1222 COVID-19 vaccine. The wider study: Researchers grouped second doses given at about 4 or about 12 weeks into one pool. The study's findings and limits: Unmutated variant regions reportedly attract nearly half of all spike-specific TCRs. Baseline testing showed seropositivity in only a handful of AZD1222 recipients. Spike-specific TCRs gained breadth and depth after people received two AZD1222 doses.

Produced via immunoSEQ multiplex PCR; TCRdb's table is partial and in-frame only. This table has some 190,000 clones, over 80% appearing once. Details on this clone: Its antigen is unknown.

The germline V gene has CDR1 LNHDA and CDR2 SQIVND (reference sequence). There are 13 residues in the CDR3. V was cut by 3 bases and J by 1 base, with 6 bases left in between. This TCR was recovered from an adult in good health. The sample here was peripheral blood, taken on day 0 of AZD1222 vaccination. The chain has TRBV19 and TRBJ1-1; D not certain. In DNA, the CDR3 is TGTGCCAGTAGTATCCGAGGGAACACTGAAGCTTTCTTT. Residues: CASSIRGNTEAFF.